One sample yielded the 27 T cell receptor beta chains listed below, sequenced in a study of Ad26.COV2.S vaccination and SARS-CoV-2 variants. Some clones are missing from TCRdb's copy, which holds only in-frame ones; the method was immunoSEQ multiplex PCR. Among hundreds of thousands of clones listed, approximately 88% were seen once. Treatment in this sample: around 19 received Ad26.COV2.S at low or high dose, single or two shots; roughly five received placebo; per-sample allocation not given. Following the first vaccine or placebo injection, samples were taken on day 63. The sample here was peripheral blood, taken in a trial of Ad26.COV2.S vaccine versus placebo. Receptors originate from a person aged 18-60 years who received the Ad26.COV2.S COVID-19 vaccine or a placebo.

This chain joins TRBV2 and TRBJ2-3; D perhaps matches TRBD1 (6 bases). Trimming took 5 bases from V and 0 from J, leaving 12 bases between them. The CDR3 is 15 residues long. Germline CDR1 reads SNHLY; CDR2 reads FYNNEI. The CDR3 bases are TGTGCCAGCAGTTCGGGACACTCTAGCACAGATACGCAGTATTTT. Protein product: CASSSGHSSTDTQYF.

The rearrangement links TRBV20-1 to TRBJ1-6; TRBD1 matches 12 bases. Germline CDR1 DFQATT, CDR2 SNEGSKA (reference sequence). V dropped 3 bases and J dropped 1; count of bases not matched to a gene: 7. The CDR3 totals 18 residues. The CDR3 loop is CSASPGTGGSSYNSPLHF. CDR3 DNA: TGCAGTGCTAGTCCCGGGACAGGGGGCTCATCCTATAATTCACCCCTCCACTTT.

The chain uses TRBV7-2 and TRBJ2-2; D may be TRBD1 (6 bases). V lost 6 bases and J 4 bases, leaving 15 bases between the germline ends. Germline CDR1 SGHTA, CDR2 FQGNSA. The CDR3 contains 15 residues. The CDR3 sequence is CASSYRASGTGELFF. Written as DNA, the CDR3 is TGTGCCAGCAGTTACAGGGCCTCGGGCACCGGGGAGCTGTTTTTT.

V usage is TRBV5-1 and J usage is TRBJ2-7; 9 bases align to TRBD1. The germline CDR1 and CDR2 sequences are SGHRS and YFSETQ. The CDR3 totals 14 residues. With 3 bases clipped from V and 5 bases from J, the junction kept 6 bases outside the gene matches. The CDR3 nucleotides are TGCGCCAGCAGCTCGGACAGGGGTGCCAACGAGCAGTACTTC. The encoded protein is CASSSDRGANEQYF.

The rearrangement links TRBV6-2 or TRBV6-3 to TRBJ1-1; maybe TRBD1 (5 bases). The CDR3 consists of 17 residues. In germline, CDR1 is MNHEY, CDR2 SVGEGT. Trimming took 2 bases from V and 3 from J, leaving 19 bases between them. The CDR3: CASSYRSGNQLHTEAFF. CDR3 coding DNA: TGTGCCAGCAGTTACCGTTCAGGGAACCAACTTCACACTGAAGCTTTCTTT.

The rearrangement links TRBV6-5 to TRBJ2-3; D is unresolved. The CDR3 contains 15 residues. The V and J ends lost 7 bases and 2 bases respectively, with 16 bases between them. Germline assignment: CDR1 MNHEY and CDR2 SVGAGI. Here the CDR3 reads CASIKSVSYTDTQYF. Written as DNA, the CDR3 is TGTGCCAGCATTAAGTCCGTCAGTTACACAGATACGCAGTATTTT.

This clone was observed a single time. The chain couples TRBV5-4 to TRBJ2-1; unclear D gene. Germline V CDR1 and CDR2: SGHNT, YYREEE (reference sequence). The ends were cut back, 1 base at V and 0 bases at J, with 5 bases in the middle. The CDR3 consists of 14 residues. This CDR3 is CASSLPSSYNEQFF. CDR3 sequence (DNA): TGTGCCAGCAGCTTGCCCAGCTCCTACAATGAGCAGTTCTTC.

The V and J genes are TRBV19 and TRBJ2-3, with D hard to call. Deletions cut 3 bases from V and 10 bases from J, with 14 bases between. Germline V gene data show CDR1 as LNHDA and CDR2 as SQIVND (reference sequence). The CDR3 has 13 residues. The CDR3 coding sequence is TGTGCCAGTAGTATCTCGAACCTAGGGCCGCAGTATTTT. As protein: CASSISNLGPQYF. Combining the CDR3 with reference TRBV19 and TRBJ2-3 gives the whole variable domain DGGITQSPKYLFRKEGQNVTLSCEQNLNHDAMYWYRQDPGQGLRLIYYSQIVNDFQKGDIAEGYSVSREKKESFPLTVTSAQKNPTAFYLCASSISNLGPQYFGPGTRLTVL.

CDR3 region: CASSQEWTGGSHEQYF. The CDR3 DNA follows: TGCGCCAGCAGCCAAGAGTGGACAGGGGGTTCCCACGAGCAGTACTTC. This sequence joins TRBV4-1 and TRBJ2-7; the match to TRBD1 covers 10 bases. CDR1 is MGHRA and CDR2 is YSYEKL in the germline V gene. After removal of 0 bases from V and 5 bases from J, the junction contained 7 bases not matched to a gene. This CDR3 is 16 amino acids long.

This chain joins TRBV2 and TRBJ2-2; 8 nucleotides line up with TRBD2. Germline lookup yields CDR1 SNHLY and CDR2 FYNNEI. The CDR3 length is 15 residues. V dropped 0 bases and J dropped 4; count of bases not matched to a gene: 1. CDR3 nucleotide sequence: TGTGCCAGCAGTGAAGCCCGGGGGGGCACCGGGGAGCTGTTTTTT. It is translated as CASSEARGGTGELFF.

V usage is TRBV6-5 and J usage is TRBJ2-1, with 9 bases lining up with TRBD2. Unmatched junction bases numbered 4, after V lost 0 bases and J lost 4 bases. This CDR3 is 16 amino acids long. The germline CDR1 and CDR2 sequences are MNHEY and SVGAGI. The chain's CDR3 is CASSYSPSGAYNEQFF. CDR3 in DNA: TGTGCCAGCAGTTACTCCCCTAGCGGGGCGTACAATGAGCAGTTCTTC.

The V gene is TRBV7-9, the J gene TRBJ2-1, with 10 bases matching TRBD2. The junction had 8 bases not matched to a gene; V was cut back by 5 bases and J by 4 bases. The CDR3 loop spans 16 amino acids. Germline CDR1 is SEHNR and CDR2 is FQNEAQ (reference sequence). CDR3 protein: CASSQSGTSVYNEQFF. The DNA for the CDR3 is TGTGCCAGCAGCCAATCCGGGACTAGCGTTTACAATGAGCAGTTCTTC.

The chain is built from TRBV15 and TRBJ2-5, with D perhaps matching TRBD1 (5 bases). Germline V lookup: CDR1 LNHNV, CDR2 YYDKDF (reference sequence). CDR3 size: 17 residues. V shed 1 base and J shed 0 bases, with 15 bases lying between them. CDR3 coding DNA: TGTGCCACCAGCAGAGTGGGCGGACAACTGTACCAAGAGACCCAGTACTTC. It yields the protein CATSRVGGQLYQETQYF.

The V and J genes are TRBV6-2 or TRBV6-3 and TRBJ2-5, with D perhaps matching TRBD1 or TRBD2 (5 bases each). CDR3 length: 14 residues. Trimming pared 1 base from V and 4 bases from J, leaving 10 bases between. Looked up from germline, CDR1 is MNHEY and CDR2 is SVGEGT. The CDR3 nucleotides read TGTGCCAGCAGTTACTATGGTGGGGGAGAGACCCAGTACTTC. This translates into CASSYYGGGETQYF.

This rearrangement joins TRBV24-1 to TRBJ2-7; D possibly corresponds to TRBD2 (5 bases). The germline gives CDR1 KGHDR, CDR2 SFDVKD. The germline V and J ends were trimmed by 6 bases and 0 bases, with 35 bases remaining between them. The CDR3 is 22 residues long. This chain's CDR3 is CATSPLKLWRQRTCPRSYEQYF. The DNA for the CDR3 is TGTGCCACCAGTCCCCTAAAACTATGGAGGCAGAGAACATGCCCTCGCTCCTACGAGCAGTACTTC.

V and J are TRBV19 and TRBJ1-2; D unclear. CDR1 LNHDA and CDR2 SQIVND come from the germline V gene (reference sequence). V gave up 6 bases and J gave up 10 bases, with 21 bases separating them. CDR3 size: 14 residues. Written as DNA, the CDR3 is TGTGCCAGTAGCCTCGGACGGAACCCAAGCCACTACACCTTC. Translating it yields CASSLGRNPSHYTF.

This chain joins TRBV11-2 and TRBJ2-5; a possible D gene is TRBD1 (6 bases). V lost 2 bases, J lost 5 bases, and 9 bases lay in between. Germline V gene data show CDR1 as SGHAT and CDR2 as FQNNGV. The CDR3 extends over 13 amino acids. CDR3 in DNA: TGTGCCAGCAGCTTACCCGACAGGGAGACCCAGTACTTC. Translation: CASSLPDRETQYF.

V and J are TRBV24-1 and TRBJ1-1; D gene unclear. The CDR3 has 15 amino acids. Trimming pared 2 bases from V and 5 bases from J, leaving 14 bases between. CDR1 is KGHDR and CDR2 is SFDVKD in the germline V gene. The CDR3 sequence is CATSDSQVGETEAFF. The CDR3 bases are TGTGCCACCAGTGATTCGCAAGTGGGAGAAACTGAAGCTTTCTTT.

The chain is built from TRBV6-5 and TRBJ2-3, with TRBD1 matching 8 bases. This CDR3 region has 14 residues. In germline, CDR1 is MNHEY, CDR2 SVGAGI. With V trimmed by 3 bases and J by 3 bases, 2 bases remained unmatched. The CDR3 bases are TGTGCCAGCAGTTATAACAGGGGGACAGATACGCAGTATTTT. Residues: CASSYNRGTDTQYF.

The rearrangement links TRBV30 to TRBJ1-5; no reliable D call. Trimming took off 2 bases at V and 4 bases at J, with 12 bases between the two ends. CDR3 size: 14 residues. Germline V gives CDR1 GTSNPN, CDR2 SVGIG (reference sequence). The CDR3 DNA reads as TGTGCCTGGAGTCCAGACACTCTTAATCAGCCCCAGCATTTT. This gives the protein CAWSPDTLNQPQHF.

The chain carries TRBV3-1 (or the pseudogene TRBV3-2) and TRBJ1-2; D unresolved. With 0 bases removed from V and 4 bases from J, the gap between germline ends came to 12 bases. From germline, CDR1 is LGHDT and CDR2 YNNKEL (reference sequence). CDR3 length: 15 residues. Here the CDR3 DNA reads TGTGCCAGCAGCCAAGATCGTGCGAGCTTCTATGGCTACACCTTC. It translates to CASSQDRASFYGYTF.

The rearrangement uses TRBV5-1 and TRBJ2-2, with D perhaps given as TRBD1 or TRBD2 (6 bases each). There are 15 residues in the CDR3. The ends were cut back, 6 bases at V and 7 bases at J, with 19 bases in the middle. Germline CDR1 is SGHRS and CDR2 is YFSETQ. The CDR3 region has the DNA TGCGCCAGCACGGAGGGACATGTTTTGAGCGGGGAGCTGTTTTTT. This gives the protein CASTEGHVLSGELFF.

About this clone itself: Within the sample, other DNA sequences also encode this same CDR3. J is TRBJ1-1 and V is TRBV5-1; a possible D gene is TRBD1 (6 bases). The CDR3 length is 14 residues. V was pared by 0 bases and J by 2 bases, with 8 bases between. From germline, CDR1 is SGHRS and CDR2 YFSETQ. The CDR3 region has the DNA TGCGCCAGCAGCTTGGCCAGGGGAAACACTGAAGCTTTCTTT. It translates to CASSLARGNTEAFF.

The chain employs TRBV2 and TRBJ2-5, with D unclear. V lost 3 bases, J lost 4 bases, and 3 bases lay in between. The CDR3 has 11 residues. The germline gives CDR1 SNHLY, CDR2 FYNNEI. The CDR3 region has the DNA TGTGCCAGCAGTGATCGAGAGACCCAGTACTTC. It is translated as CASSDRETQYF.

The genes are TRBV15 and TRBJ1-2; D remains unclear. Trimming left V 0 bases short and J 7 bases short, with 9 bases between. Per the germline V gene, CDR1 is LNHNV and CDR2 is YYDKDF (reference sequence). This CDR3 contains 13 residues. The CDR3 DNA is TGTGCCACCAGCAGAGATTTCCGAATTGGCTACACCTTC. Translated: CATSRDFRIGYTF.

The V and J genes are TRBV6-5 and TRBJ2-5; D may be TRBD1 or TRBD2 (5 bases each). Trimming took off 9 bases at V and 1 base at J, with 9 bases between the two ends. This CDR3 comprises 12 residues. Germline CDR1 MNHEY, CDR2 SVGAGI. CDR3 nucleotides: TGTGCCAGTACCGGGGCCCAAGAGACCCAGTACTTC. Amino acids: CASTGAQETQYF.

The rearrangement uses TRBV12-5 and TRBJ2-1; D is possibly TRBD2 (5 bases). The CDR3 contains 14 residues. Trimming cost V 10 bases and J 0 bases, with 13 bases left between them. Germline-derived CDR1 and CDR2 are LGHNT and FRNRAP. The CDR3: CATAMGSSYNEQFF. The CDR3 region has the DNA TGTGCTACCGCGATGGGGAGCTCCTACAATGAGCAGTTCTTC.